A selection of T cell receptor beta chains follows, all from one sample in a study of blood T cell repertoires in COVID-19. The protocol was immunoSEQ multiplex PCR, while the TCRdb copy is restricted to in-frame clones and leaves out a portion. The table has 300,000 or so clones, 85% to 90% seen once. Input material: PBMCs or T cells enriched from blood (not recorded which). These receptors all come from a woman between 18 and 29 years old who had recovered from COVID-19. Both conserved end residues are part of each CDR3. The D gene is left open where the match is weak. For some rows the clone size is stated as once, few or many, or as a class when expanded; others skip it.

>NA|TRBV18|TRBJ1-6|TRBD1
CASSPRNTLGQGKSPLHF
TGTGCCAGCTCACCCAGGAACACACTCGGACAGGGGAAGTCACCCCTCCACTTT
>NA|TRBV10-3|TRBJ1-1|NA
CAISESSRGGDTEAFF
TGTGCCATCAGTGAGTCATCGCGGGGGGGTGACACTGAAGCTTTCTTT
>NA|TRBV19|TRBJ1-3|NA
CASSITPTGSRIFFPSGNTIYF
TGTGCCAGTAGTATAACCCCGACAGGCAGTAGGATATTTTTTCCCTCCGGAAACACCATATATTTT
>NA|TRBV19|TRBJ1-4|NA
CASSDTSREKLFF
TGTGCCAGTAGTGACACCTCAAGGGAAAAACTGTTTTTT
>NA|TRBV11-2|TRBJ2-2|TRBD1
CASSSGQGLAGELFF
TGTGCCAGCAGTTCCGGACAGGGACTGGCCGGGGAGCTGTTTTTT
>NA|TRBV30|TRBJ2-1|TRBD1
CAWSVQRGQSYNEQFF
TGTGCCTGGAGTGTACAAAGGGGGCAGTCCTACAATGAGCAGTTCTTC
>NA|TRBV5-1|TRBJ1-6|TRBD1
CASSLEPGGGNSPLHF
TGCGCCAGCAGCTTGGAGCCAGGGGGCGGTAATTCACCCCTCCACTTT
>NA|TRBV28|TRBJ2-7|TRBD2
CASTTGGVGYEQYF
TGTGCCAGCACCACGGGGGGAGTCGGCTACGAGCAGTACTTC
>NA|TRBV7-3|TRBJ2-7|NA
CASSLGGYDEQYF
TGTGCCAGCAGCTTAGGGGGCTATGACGAGCAGTACTTC
>NA|TRBV3-1/TRBV3-2|TRBJ2-7|TRBD2
CASSEDIPGLAGAFEQYF
TGTGCCAGCAGCGAAGACATACCGGGACTAGCGGGAGCATTCGAGCAGTACTTC
>NA|TRBV6-5|TRBJ1-1|NA
CASSYGAVDTEAFF
TGTGCCAGCAGTTACGGGGCAGTGGACACTGAAGCTTTCTTT
>NA|TRBV28|TRBJ2-7|TRBD2
CASSLPLNSGNYEQYF
TGTGCCAGCAGTCTACCCCTGAATAGCGGGAACTACGAGCAGTACTTC
>once|TRBV9|TRBJ2-2|NA
CASSVDWAGGGRTGELFF
TGTGCCAGCAGCGTAGATTGGGCGGGCGGGGGCCGCACCGGGGAGCTGTTTTTT
>NA|TRBV18|TRBJ2-3|NA
CASSPEHKALGGTDTQYF
TGTGCCAGCTCACCGGAGCACAAGGCCCTCGGGGGCACAGATACGCAGTATTTT
>NA|TRBV3-1/TRBV3-2|TRBJ1-2|NA
CASSQVSPQDYGYTF
TGTGCCAGCAGCCAAGTTTCCCCTCAGGACTATGGCTACACCTTC
>NA|TRBV3-1/TRBV3-2|TRBJ1-5|TRBD1
CASSQLGGDQPQHF
TGTGCCAGCAGCCAATTAGGGGGCGATCAGCCCCAGCATTTT
>NA|TRBV11-2|TRBJ2-5|NA
CASSLVGGGGRETQYF
TGTGCCAGCAGCTTAGTTGGTGGGGGCGGGAGAGAGACCCAGTACTTC
>NA|TRBV11-2|TRBJ2-1|TRBD2
CASSLGTSGSSYNEQFF
TGTGCCAGCAGCTTAGGCACTAGCGGAAGCTCCTACAATGAGCAGTTCTTC
>NA|TRBV24-1|TRBJ2-3|NA
CATSDLYGESTDTQYF
TGTGCCACCAGTGATTTGTACGGGGAGTCCACAGATACGCAGTATTTT
>once|TRBV21-1|TRBJ2-7|NA
CASSKNRIRLAGVHSSVYEQYF
TGTGCCAGCAGCAAAAACCGAATAAGGCTAGCGGGAGTCCATTCGAGTGTTTACGAGCAGTACTTC
>NA|TRBV30|TRBJ2-5|TRBD2
CAWRSGKETQYF
TGTGCCTGGAGAAGCGGGAAGGAGACCCAGTACTTC
>NA|TRBV27|TRBJ2-7|TRBD1
CASSLSGGIEQYF
TGTGCCAGCAGTTTATCAGGGGGCATCGAGCAGTACTTC
>NA|TRBV29-1|TRBJ2-7|TRBD1
CSASSGQGGEQYF
TGCAGCGCCTCGTCGGGACAGGGAGGCGAGCAGTACTTC
>many|TRBV5-1|TRBJ1-1|NA
CASSLLGGWGGTEAFF
TGCGCCAGCAGCTTGCTCGGGGGCTGGGGGGGCACTGAAGCTTTCTTT
>NA|TRBV7-9|TRBJ2-1|NA
CASSRPASRASNEQFF
TGTGCCAGCAGCCGGCCTGCGAGCAGGGCATCGAATGAGCAGTTCTTC
>NA|TRBV11-2|TRBJ1-3|NA
CASSRGSGGNTIYF
TGTGCCAGCAGCAGGGGGTCGGGAGGAAACACCATATATTTT
>NA|TRBV29-1|TRBJ2-5|NA
CSADRRWQGRGQETQYF
TGCAGCGCCGACCGCCGTTGGCAGGGGAGAGGGCAAGAGACCCAGTACTTC
>NA|TRBV10-2|TRBJ2-7|TRBD1
CASSESTGTAFYEQYF
TGCGCCAGCAGTGAGTCCACCGGGACAGCTTTCTACGAGCAGTACTTC
>few|TRBV5-1|TRBJ1-3|NA
CASSLGWGAPSGNTIYF
TGCGCCAGCAGCTTGGGTTGGGGCGCCCCCTCTGGAAACACCATATATTTT
>NA|TRBV27|TRBJ1-6|NA
CASSFGGPSGSPLHF
TGTGCCAGCAGTTTCGGGGGTCCCTCGGGATCACCCCTCCACTTT
>few|TRBV18|TRBJ2-7|NA
CASSPLGGNYEQYF
TGTGCCAGCTCACCACTCGGGGGAAACTACGAGCAGTACTTC
>NA|TRBV7-7|TRBJ2-2|TRBD1
CASSPFGTDTGELFF
TGTGCCAGCAGCCCATTTGGGACAGACACCGGGGAGCTGTTTTTT
>NA|TRBV6-5|TRBJ1-6|NA
CALESYNSPLHF
TGTGCCCTCGAGTCCTATAATTCACCCCTCCACTTT
>NA|TRBV20-1|TRBJ1-1|NA
CSASVGSGVGNTEAFF
TGCAGTGCTAGTGTGGGATCAGGGGTGGGTAACACTGAAGCTTTCTTT
>NA|TRBV4-1|TRBJ2-3|TRBD2
CASSQGLAGTDTQYF
TGCGCCAGCAGCCAAGGCCTAGCGGGAACAGATACGCAGTATTTT
>NA|TRBV9|TRBJ2-7|NA
CASSVATTVADEQYF
TGTGCCAGCAGCGTAGCTACGACAGTCGCGGACGAGCAGTACTTC